This TCR beta chain emerged from a study of post-analysis software for immune sequencing data. A word on this clonotype: The antigen remains undetermined.

Researchers reported that TCR beta cDNA libraries carried unique molecular identifiers. Using its own MiXCR run on the PCR reads, TCRdb lists one record per CDR3 protein. The sample records around 700,000 distinct CDR3 sequences, over 45% being singletons. Study findings and constraints: Roughly 5 TRBV segments (TRBV5-6, TRBV5-1 and TRBV20-1 among them) occurred more frequently in patients than in controls.

CDR3 length: 14 amino acids. Germline lookup yields CDR1 SGHRS and CDR2 YFSETQ. V was shortened by 0 bases and J by 2 bases, with 9 bases between the two germline ends. V is TRBV5-1 and J is TRBJ2-7, with D uncertain. This clonotype was obtained from a girl aged 2-10 years with multiple sclerosis. The sequenced material came from blood. The CDR3 nucleotides read TGCGCCAGCAGCTTGGAGGACGGCCCCTACGAGCAGTACTTC. Its protein is CASSLEDGPYEQYF.